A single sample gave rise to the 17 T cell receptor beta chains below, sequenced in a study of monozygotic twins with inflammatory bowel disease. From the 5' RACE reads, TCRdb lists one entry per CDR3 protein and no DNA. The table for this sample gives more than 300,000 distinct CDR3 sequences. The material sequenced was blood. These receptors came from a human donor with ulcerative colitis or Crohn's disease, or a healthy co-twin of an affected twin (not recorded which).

The CDR3 is CSAQRTGSDQPQHF. The rearrangement uses TRBV20-1 and TRBJ1-5; the D call of TRBD1 rests on TCRdb alone, since no DNA is present to check it. Germline V lookup: CDR1 DFQATT, CDR2 SNEGSKA (reference sequence). The CDR3 runs to 14 residues.

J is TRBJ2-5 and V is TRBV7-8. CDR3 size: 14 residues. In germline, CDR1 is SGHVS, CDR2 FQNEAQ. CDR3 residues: CASSLRRTQETQYF.

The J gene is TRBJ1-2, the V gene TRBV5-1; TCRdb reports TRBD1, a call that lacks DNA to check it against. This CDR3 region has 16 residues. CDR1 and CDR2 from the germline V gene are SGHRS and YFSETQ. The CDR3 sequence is CASSAGGTGHFYGYTF.

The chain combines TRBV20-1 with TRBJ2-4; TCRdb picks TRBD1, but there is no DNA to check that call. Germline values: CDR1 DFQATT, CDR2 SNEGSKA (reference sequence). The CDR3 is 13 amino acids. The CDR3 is CSAPALAKNIQYF.

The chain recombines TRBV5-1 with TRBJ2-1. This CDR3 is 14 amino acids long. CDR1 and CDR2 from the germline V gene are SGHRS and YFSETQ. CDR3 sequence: CASSFGASYNEQFF.

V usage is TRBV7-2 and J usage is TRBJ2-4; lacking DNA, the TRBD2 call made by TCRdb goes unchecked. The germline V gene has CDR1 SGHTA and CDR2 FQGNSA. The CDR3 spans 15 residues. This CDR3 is CASSSELAAKNIQYF. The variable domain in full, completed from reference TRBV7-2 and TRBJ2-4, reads GAGVSQSPSNKVTEKGKDVELRCDPISGHTALYWYRQSLGQGLEFLIYFQGNSAPDKSGLPSDRFSAERTGGSVSTLTIQRTQQEDSAVYLCASSSELAAKNIQYFGAGTRLSVL.

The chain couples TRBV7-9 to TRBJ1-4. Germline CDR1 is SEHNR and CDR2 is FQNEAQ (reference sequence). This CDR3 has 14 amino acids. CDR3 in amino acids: CAGSLAGKREKLFF. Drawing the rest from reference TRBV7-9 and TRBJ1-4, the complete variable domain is DTGVSQNPRHKITKRGQNVTFRCDPISEHNRLYWYRQTLGQGPEFLTYFQNEAQLEKSRLLSDRFSAERPKGSFSTLEIQRTEQGDSAMYLCAGSLAGKREKLFFGSGTQLSVL.

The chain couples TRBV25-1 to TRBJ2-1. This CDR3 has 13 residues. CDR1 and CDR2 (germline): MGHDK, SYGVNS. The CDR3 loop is CASSQGTYNEQFF.

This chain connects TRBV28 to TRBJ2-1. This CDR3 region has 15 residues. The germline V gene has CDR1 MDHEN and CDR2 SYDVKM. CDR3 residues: CASSLKQLLYNEQFF.

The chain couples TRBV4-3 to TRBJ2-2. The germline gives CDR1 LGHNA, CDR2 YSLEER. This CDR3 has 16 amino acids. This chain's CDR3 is CASSQGRYENTGELFF.

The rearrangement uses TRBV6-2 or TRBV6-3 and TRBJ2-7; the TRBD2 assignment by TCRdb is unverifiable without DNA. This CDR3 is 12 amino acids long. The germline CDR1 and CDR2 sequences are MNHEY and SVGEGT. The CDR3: CAAGLAVYEQYF.

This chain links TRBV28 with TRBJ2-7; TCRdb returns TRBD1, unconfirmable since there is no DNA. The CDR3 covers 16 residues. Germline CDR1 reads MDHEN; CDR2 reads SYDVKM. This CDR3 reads CASRSTGQVAPYEQYF.

CDR3 protein: CASSLVVAPGELFF. V and J are TRBV7-2 and TRBJ2-2. The CDR3 is 14 amino acids. The germline CDR1 and CDR2 sequences are SGHTA and FQGNSA.

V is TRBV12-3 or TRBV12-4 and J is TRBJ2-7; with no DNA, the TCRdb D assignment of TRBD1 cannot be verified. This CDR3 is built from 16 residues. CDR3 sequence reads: CASSKLYKDRPWEQYF.

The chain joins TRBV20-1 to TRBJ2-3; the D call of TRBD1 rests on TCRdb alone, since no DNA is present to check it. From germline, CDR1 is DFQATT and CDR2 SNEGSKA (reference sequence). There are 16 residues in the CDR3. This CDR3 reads CSARDRVRPPQDTQYF.

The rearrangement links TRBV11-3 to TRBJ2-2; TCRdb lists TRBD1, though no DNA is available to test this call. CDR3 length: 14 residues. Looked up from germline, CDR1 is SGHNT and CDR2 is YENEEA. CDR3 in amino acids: CASSLGPGPGELFF.

The CDR3 loop is CAWSDSTSYEQYF. The chain carries TRBV30 and TRBJ2-7. CDR3 length: 13 amino acids. CDR1 GTSNPN and CDR2 SVGIG come from the germline V gene (reference sequence).